The entry below describes one T cell receptor (beta chain). This clonotype has a handful of counts. The clone's antigen remains unknown. There are no base qualities to consult, and no much larger clone falls within one base. PBMCs were isolated by Ficoll-Paque density gradient centrifugation. This sample stems from a study of T-cell memory formation after mild COVID-19 (dated by TCRdb to the early 2020s). About the full investigation: TCR sequence clusters from the two donors were found to be largely donor specific. In two donors, T-cell clones that expanded and contracted after mild COVID-19 were tracked by sequencing TCRalpha and TCRbeta repertoires over time. The cohort was made up of two young adult volunteers, one female and one male, who were previously healthy.

Sequenced using an Illumina NovaSeq 6000. TCRalpha and TCRbeta cDNA libraries were constructed by 5'RACE with constant-segment primers, with sample barcodes and unique molecular identifiers being introduced. RNA was extracted from every sample with Trizol reagent. Library amplification was performed in two PCR steps, and a second sample barcode and Illumina TruSeq adapters were introduced in the second step. Libraries were sequenced on an Illumina NovaSeq with 2 x 150 bp paired-end reads. The authors' analysis ran thus. Reads were demultiplexed and collapsed into UMI-guided consensus sequences with migec v1.2.7. Using mixcr v2.1.11, the UMI consensuses were aligned to TRA and TRB V and J templates and assembled into clonotypes. Clonotypes were classified as expanded or contracted when called significant by both edgeR and NoisET, with noise models trained on biological replicates. For edgeR calls, the cutoffs were a false discovery rate-adjusted p below 0.01 and a log2 fold-change threshold of 1. As an exploratory analysis of dynamics, max-normalized trajectories of the 1000 most abundant clonotypes were examined by PCA with hierarchical clustering. The CD4 or CD8 phenotype of responding clones was assigned using the separately sequenced CD4+ and CD8+ repertoires. TCRdb reprocessed the public reads (quality trimming at Q25 with fastp, clone calling with MiXCR) and kept in-frame beta chains. Each CDR3 protein appears once, grouped with its most common genes and DNA. TCRdb, not the authors, supplied the V and J calls. A total of more than 250,000 distinct CDR3 sequences appear in this sample, about 17% of them only once. The top ten constitute roughly 24% of the sample.

Points the paper makes about the study in general: The detection of some responding clones in pre-infection memory suggests that pre-existing cross-reactive memory T cells joined the SARS-CoV-2 response. From day 15 to 85, contracting clones showed balanced CD4/CD8 phenotypes, whereas a second wave of clones that expanded from day 15 to 37 leaned towards CD4+. The study included only two mild cases, and larger cohorts that include severe cases with pre-infection samples were judged to be necessary. Contracting CD4+ clones appeared mostly in the CM and EM memory subsets, whereas CD8+ clones were enriched in EMRA. SARS-CoV-2 specificity was not confirmed for the second-wave clones peaking on day 37.

The sequencing input was PBMCs or a T cell subset sorted from them (not recorded which). The sequence was collected from a young man who had mild COVID-19 (a few samples of this study predate the infection). The sample titles of this study are shuffled in the database, so cell type and time point are left out; the donor was told from shared clones.

The nucleotides read TGCAGTGGGGGGCGGGGAGCAGACAATCAGCCCCAGCATTTT. Translated, it reads CSGGRGADNQPQHF. The rearranged segments are TRBV20-1 and TRBJ1-5, with TRBD1 as a weak D call on 6 bases. The germline ends are 16 bases apart after V is trimmed by 7 bases and J by 3 bases. From its cysteine to its phenylalanine, the CDR3 spans 14 amino acids. Solely the CDR3 DNA is kept, with 42 bases framed from the first base. Taken from the germline V gene (reference sequence), the CDR1 and CDR2 loops are DFQATT and SNEGSKA.